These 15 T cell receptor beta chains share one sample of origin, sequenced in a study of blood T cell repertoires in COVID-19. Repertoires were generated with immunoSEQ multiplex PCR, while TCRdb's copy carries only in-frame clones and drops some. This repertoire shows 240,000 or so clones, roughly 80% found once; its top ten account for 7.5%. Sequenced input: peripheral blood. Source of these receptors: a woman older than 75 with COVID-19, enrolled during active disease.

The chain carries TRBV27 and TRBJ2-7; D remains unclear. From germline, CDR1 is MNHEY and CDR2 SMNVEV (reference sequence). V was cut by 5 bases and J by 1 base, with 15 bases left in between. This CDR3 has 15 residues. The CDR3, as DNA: TGTGCCAGCAGTGGTATTCAACAAAAGTCCTACGAGCAGTACTTC. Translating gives CASSGIQQKSYEQYF.

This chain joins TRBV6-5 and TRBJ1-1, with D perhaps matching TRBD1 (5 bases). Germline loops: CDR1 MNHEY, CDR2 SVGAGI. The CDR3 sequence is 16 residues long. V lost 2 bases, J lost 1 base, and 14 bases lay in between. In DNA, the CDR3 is TGTGCCAGCAGTTACGGGGGTCGGAGGGCGAACACTGAAGCTTTCTTT. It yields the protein CASSYGGRRANTEAFF.

The CDR3 loop reads CASSLGLAGYGDNEQFF. For the CDR3, the DNA is TGTGCCAGCAGCTTGGGGCTAGCGGGTTATGGGGACAATGAGCAGTTCTTC. V usage is TRBV5-4 and J usage is TRBJ2-1, with TRBD2 identical over 8 bases. CDR1 is SGHNT, CDR2 YYREEE, per germline (reference sequence). The CDR3 is made up of 17 amino acids. Trimming took 0 bases from V and 5 from J; bases not matched to a gene: 10.

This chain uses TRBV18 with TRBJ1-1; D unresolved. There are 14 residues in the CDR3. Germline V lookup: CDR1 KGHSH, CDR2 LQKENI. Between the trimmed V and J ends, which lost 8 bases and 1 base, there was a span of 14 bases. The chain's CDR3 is CASSDGRGNTEAFF. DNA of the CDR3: TGTGCCAGCAGCGACGGACGGGGGAACACTGAAGCTTTCTTT.

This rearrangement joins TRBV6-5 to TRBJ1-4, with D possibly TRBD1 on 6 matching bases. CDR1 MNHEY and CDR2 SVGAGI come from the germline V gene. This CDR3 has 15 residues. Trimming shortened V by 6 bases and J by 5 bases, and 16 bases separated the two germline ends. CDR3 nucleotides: TGTGCCAGCAGCTATGGGGGCACCTTAAATGAAAAACTGTTTTTT. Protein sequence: CASSYGGTLNEKLFF.

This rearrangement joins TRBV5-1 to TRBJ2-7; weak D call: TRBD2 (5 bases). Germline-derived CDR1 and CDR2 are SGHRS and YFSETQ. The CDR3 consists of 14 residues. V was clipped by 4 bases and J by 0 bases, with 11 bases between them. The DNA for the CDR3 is TGCGCCAGCAGCCGAGACACTAGCTCCTACGAGCAGTACTTC. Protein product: CASSRDTSSYEQYF.

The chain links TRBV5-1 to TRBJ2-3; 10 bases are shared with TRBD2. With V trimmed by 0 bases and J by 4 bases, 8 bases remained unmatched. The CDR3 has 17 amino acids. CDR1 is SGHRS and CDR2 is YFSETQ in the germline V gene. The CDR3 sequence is CASSLGFTSGIPDTQYF. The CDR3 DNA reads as TGCGCCAGCAGCTTGGGATTCACTAGCGGGATCCCAGATACGCAGTATTTT.

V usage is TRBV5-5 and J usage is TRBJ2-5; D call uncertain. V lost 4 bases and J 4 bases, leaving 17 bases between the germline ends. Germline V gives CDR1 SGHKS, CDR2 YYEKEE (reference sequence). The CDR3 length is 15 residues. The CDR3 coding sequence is TGTGCCAGCAGCATCTCTTCGACTCACCTAGAGACCCAGTACTTC. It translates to CASSISSTHLETQYF.

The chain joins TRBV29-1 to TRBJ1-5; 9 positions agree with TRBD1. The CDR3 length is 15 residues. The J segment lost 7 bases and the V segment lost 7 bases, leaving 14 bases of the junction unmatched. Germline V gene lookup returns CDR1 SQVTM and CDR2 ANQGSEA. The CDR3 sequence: CSARVGDRETQPQHF. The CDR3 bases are TGCAGCGCCCGGGTAGGGGACAGGGAAACGCAGCCCCAGCATTTT.

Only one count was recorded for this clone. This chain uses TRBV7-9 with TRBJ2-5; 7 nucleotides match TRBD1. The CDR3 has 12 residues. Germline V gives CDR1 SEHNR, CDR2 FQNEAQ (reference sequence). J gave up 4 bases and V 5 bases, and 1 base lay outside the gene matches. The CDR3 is CASSRTGETQYF. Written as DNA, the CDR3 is TGTGCCAGCAGCCGGACAGGAGAGACCCAGTACTTC.

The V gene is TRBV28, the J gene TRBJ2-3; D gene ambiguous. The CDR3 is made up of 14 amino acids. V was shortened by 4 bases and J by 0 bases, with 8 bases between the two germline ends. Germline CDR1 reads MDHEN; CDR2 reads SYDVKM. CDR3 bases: TGTGCCAGCAGTTCGCTAGATAGCACAGATACGCAGTATTTT. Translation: CASSSLDSTDTQYF.

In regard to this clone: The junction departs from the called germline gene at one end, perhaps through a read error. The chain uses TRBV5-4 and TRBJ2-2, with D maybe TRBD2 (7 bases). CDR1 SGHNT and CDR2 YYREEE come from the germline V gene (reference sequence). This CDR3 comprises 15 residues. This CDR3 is CASRLGGLATGELFF. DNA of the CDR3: TGTGCCAGCAGATTGGGGGGGCTGGCCACCGGGGAGCTGTTTTTT.

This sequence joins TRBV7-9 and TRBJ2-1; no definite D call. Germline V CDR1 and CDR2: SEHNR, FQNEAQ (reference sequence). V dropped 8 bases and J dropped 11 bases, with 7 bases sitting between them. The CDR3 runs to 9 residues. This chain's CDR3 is CASSSQQFF. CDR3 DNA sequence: TGTGCCAGCTCCTCCCAGCAGTTCTTC.

The CDR3 loop reads CASSIRESGQPQHF. Written as DNA, the CDR3 is TGTGCCAGTAGTATTAGGGAGTCAGGACAGCCCCAGCATTTT. The chain uses TRBV19 and TRBJ1-5; D call uncertain. V gave up 3 bases and J gave up 7 bases, with 13 bases separating them. The germline gives CDR1 LNHDA, CDR2 SQIVND (reference sequence). The CDR3 is 14 residues long.

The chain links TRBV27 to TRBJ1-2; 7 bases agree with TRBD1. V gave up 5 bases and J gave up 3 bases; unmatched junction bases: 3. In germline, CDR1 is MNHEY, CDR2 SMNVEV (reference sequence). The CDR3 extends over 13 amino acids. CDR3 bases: TGTGCCAGCAGTGACAGGGTGCACTATGGCTACACCTTC. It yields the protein CASSDRVHYGYTF.